This T cell receptor beta chain was retrieved from a study of blood T cell repertoires in COVID-19. Produced via immunoSEQ multiplex PCR; TCRdb's table is partial and in-frame only. The sample includes 150,000 to 200,000 clones, roughly 80% of them seen just once. The CDR3 contains 15 residues. In germline, CDR1 is MGHRA, CDR2 YSYEKL. V lost 2 bases, J lost 7 bases, and 10 bases stayed unmatched. This clonotype was obtained from a woman aged 40-49 years with COVID-19, enrolled during active disease. This chain joins TRBV4-1 and TRBJ1-1; 7 bases are shared with TRBD1. Sequencing input: peripheral blood. In DNA form, the CDR3 reads TGCGCCAGCAGCCAAAGGGGACAGAGAACCTTTGAAGCTTTCTTT. Its protein product is CASSQRGQRTFEAFF.